Described below is a single TCR beta chain sequence and its context. For the second PCR, which ran for roughly 7 to 11 cycles, a sample-barcoded 5' primer and a J-beta primer mix were used. MiXCR, applied by TCRdb to the 5' RACE reads, yields one record per CDR3 protein. This sample has about 1.4 million distinct CDR3 sequences; 59% occur once, and the top ten carry about 6.7%. These data come from a study of blood T cells in healthy people across ages. V was pared by 2 bases and J by 8 bases, with 10 bases between. The CDR3 loop spans 13 amino acids. Germline CDR1 and CDR2: MNHEY and SVGEGT. This clonotype originated in a young man in good health. This chain uses TRBV6-2 or TRBV6-3 with TRBJ2-1; no reliable D call. Sequences were obtained from blood. CDR3 loop: CASSYPSNYEQFF. The CDR3 DNA is TGTGCCAGCAGTTACCCGAGTAATTATGAGCAGTTCTTC.